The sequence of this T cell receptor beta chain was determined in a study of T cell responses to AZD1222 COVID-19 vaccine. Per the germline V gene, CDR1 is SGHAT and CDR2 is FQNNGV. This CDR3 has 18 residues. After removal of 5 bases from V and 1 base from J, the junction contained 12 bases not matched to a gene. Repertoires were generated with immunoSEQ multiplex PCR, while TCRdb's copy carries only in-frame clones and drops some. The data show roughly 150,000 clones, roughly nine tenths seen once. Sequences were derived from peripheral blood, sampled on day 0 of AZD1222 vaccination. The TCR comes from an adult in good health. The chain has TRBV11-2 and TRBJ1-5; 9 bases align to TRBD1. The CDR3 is CASSRSMGQGVSNQPQHF. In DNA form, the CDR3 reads TGTGCCAGCAGCCGATCAATGGGACAGGGTGTAAGCAATCAGCCCCAGCATTTT.